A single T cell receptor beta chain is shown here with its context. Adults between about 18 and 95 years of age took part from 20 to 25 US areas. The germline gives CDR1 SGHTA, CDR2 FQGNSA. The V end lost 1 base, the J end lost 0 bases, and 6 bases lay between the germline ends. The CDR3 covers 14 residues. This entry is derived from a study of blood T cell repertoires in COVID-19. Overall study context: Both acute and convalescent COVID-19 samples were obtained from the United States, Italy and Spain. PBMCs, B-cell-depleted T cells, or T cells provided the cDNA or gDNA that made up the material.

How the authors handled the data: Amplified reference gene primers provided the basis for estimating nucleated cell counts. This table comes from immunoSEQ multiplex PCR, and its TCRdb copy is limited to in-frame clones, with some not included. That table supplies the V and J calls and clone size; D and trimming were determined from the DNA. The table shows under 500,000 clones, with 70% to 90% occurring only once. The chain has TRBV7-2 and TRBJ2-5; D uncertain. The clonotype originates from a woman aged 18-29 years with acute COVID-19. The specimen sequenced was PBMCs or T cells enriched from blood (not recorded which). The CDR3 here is CASSLGVNQETQYF. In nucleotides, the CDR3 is TGTGCCAGCAGCTTAGGAGTAAACCAAGAGACCCAGTACTTC.